This T cell receptor (beta chain) came from a study of blood T cell repertoires in COVID-19. Germline lookup yields CDR1 ENHRY and CDR2 SYGVKD. This CDR3 is built from 14 residues. V shed 4 bases, J shed 7 bases, and the junction held 5 bases outside the gene matches. The repertoire was sequenced with immunoSEQ multiplex PCR; TCRdb's copy has only in-frame clones and lacks some. The repertoire has 95,000 to 120,000 clones, 80% to 90% of them found once; the top ten carry about 4.5%. The chain joins TRBV10-3 to TRBJ2-1, with 9 bases lining up with TRBD1. Sequencing was performed on peripheral blood. The clonotype comes from a woman aged 50 to 65 with acute or convalescent COVID-19. CDR3 loop: CAISGGTGINEQFF. The CDR3 bases are TGTGCCATCAGTGGGGGGACAGGGATAAATGAGCAGTTCTTC.